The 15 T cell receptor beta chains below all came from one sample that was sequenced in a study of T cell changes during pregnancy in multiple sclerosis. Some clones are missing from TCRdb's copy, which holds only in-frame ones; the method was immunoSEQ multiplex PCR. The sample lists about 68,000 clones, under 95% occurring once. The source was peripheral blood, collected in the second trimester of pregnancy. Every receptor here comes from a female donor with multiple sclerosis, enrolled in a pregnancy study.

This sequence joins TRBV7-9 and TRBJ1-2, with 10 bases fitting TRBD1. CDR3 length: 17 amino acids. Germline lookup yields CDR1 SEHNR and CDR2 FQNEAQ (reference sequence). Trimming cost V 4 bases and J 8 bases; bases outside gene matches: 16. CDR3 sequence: CASSSPGGTGAVEGYTF. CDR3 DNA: TGTGCCAGCAGCTCGCCGGGTGGGACAGGGGCTGTGGAGGGCTACACCTTC.

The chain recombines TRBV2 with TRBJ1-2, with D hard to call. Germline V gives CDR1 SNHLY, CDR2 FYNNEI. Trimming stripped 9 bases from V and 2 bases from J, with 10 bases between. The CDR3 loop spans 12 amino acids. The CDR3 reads CAREGGNYGYTF. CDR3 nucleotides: TGTGCCAGAGAGGGTGGAAACTATGGCTACACCTTC.

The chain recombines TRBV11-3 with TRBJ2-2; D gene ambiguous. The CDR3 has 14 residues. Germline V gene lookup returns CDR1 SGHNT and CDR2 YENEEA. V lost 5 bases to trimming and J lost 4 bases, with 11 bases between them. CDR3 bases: TGTGCCAGCAGCACCGGGTTAATCACCGGGGAGCTGTTTTTT. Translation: CASSTGLITGELFF.

The CDR3: CASSLGQGAYGYTF. CDR3 nucleotides: TGTGCCAGCAGCTTAGGGCAGGGGGCCTATGGCTACACCTTC. V gene TRBV7-9 combines with J gene TRBJ1-2; 8 bases agree with TRBD1. The CDR3 consists of 14 residues. V gave up 1 base and J gave up 4 bases; unmatched junction bases: 2. Germline V lookup: CDR1 SEHNR, CDR2 FQNEAQ (reference sequence).

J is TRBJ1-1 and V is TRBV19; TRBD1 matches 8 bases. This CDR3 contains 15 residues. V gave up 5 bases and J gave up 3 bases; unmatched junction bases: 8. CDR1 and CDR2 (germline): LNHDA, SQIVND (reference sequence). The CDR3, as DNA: TGTGCCAGTAGTTTCTTCGGACAGGGTTACACTGAAGCTTTCTTT. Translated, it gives CASSFFGQGYTEAFF.

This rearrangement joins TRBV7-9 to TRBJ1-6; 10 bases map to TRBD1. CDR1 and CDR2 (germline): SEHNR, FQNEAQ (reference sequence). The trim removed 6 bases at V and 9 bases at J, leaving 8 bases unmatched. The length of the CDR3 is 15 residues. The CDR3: CASSSRQGAASPLHF. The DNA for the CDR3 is TGTGCCAGCAGTTCCCGACAGGGGGCCGCTTCACCCCTCCACTTT.

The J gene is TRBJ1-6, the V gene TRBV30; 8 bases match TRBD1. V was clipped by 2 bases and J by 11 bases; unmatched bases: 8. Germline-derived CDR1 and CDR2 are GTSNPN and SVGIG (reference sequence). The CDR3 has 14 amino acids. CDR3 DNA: TGTGCCTGGAGTCCAGGACAGGGTGCGACACCCCTCCACTTT. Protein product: CAWSPGQGATPLHF. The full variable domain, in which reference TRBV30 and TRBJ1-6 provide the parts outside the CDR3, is SQTIHQWPATLVQPVGSPLSLECTVEGTSNPNLYWYRQAAGRGLQLLFYSVGIGQISSEVPQNLSASRPQDRQFILSSKKLLLSDSGFYLCAWSPGQGATPLHFGNGTRLTVT.

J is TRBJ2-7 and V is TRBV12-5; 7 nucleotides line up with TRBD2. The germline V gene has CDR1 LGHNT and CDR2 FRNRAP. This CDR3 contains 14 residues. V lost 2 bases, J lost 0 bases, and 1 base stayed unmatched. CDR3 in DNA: TGTGCTAGTGGTTTGAGGACTAGCTCCTACGAGCAGTACTTC. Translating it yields CASGLRTSSYEQYF.

The CDR3 region has the DNA TGCGCCAGCAGCCACCCGGACAGCCCGGGTGAGCAGTTCTTC. Protein sequence: CASSHPDSPGEQFF. V gene TRBV4-1 combines with J gene TRBJ2-1, with D perhaps matching TRBD1 (6 bases). Deletions cut 3 bases from V and 9 bases from J, with 15 bases between. Looked up from germline, CDR1 is MGHRA and CDR2 is YSYEKL. The CDR3 extends over 14 amino acids.

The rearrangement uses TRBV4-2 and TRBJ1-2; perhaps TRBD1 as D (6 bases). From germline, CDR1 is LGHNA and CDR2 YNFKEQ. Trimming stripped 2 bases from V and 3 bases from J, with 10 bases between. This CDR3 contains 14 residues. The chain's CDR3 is CASSQREGDYGYTF. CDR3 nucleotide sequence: TGTGCCAGCAGCCAAAGGGAGGGGGACTATGGCTACACCTTC.

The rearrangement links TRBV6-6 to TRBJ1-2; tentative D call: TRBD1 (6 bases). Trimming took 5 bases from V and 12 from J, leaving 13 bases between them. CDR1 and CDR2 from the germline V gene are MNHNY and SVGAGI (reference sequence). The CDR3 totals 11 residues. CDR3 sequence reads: CASSLNDRHTF. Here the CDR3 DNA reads TGTGCCAGCAGTCTCAATGACAGGCACACCTTC.

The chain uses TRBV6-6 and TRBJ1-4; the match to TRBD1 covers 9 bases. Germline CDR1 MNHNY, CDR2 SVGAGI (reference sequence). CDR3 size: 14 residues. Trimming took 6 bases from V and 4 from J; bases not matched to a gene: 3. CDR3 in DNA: TGTGCCAGCAGACACAGGGGGCTTAATGAAAAACTGTTTTTT. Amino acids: CASRHRGLNEKLFF.

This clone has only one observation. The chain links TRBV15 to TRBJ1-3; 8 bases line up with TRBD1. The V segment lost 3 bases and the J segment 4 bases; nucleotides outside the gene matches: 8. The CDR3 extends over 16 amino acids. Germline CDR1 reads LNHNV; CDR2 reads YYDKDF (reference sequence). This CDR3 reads CATSSGRQGRGNTIYF. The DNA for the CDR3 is TGTGCCACCAGCAGCGGTAGACAGGGGCGGGGAAACACCATATATTTT.

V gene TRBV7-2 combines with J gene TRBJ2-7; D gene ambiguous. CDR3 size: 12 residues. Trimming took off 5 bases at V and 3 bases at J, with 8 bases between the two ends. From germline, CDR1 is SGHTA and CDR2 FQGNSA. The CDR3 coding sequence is TGTGCCAGCAGCCAGCGTGGCTACGAGCAGTACTTC. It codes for CASSQRGYEQYF.

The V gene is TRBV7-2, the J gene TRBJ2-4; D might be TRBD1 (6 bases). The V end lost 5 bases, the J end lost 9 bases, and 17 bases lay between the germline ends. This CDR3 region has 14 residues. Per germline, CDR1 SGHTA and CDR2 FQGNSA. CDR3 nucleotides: TGTGCCAGCAGCCCCGCACAGGGATGTTGCATTCAGTACTTC. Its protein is CASSPAQGCCIQYF.